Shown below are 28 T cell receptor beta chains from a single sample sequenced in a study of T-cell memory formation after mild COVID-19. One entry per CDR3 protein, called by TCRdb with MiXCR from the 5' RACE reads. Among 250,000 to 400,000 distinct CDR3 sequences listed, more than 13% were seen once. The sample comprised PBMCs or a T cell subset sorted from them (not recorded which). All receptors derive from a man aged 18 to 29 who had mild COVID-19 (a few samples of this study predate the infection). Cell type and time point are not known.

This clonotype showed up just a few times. DNA for the CDR3: TGTGCCAGCAGCTTAGATCTGGGGGCGGGTTCACCCCTCCACTTT. It specifies CASSLDLGAGSPLHF. V and J are TRBV7-9 and TRBJ1-6; TRBD1 is a possible D gene (6 bases). Germline CDR1 SEHNR, CDR2 FQNEAQ (reference sequence). This CDR3 contains 15 residues. Trimming stripped 1 base from V and 9 bases from J, with 13 bases between.

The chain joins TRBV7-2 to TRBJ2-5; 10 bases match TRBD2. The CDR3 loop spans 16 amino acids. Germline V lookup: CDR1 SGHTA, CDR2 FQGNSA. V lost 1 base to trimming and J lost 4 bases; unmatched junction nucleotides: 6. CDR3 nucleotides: TGTGCCAGCAGCTTAGGCAGCGGGGGGGCCCGAGAGACCCAGTACTTC. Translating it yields CASSLGSGGARETQYF.

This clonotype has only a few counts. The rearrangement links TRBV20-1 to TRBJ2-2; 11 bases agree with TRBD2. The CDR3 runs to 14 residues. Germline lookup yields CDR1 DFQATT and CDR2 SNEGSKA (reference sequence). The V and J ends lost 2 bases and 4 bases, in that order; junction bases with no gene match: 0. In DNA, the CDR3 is TGCAGTGCTAGACTAGCGGGGGGCACCGGGGAGCTGTTTTTT. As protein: CSARLAGGTGELFF.

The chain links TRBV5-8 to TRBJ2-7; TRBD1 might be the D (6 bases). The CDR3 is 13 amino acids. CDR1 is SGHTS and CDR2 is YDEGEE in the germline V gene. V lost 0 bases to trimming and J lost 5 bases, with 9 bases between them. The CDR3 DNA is TGTGCCAGCAGCTTGGGGGGACATAACGAGCAGTACTTC. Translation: CASSLGGHNEQYF. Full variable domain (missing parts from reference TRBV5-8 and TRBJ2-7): EAGVTQSPTHLIKTRGQQATLRCSPISGHTSVYWYQQALGLGLQFLLWYDEGEERNRGNFPPRFSGRQFPNYSSELNVNALELEDSALYLCASSLGGHNEQYFGPGTRLTVT.

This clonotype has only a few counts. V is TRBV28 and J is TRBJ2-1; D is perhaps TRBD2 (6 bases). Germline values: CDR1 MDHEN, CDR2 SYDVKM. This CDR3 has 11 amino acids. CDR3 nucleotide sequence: TGTGCATACGGGGGACCCAATGAGCAGTTCTTC. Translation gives CAYGGPNEQFF.

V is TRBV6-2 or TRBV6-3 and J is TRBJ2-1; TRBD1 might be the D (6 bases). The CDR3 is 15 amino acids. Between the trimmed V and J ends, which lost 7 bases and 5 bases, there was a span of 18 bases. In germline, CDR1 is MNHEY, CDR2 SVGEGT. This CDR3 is CASTPNRAPNNEQFF. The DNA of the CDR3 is TGTGCCAGCACCCCTAACAGGGCGCCCAACAATGAGCAGTTCTTC.

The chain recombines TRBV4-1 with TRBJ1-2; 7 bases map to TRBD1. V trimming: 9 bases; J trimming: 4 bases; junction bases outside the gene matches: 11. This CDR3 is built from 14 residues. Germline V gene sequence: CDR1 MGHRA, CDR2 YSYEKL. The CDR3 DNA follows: TGCGCCAGTTCCCACAGGGGTCCCACCTATGGCTACACCTTC. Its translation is CASSHRGPTYGYTF.

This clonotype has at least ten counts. In DNA form, the CDR3 reads TGCGCCAGCAGCCTACAGGGGGCGGAGACCCAGTACTTC. It is translated as CASSLQGAETQYF. The rearrangement uses TRBV5-1 and TRBJ2-5; 9 bases are a match to TRBD1. Trimming at V came to 4 bases and at J to 5 bases, leaving 3 bases not matched to a gene. The CDR3 is 13 amino acids. CDR1 is SGHRS, CDR2 YFSETQ, per germline.

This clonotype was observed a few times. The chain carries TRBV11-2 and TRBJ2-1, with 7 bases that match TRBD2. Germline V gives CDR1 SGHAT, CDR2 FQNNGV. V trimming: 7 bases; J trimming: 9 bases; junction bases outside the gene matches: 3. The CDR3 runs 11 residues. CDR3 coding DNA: TGTGCCAGCACCCGCGGGGGTGAGCAGTTCTTC. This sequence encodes CASTRGGEQFF.

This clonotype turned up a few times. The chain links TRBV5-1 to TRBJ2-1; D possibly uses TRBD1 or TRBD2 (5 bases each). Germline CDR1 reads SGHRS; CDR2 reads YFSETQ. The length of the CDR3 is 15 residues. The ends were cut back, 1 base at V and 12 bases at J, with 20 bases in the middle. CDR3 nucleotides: TGCGCCAGCAGCTTGATGGGGACCGCCGTAGAAGGGCAGTTCTTC. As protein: CASSLMGTAVEGQFF. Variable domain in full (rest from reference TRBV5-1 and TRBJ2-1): KAGVTQTPRYLIKTRGQQVTLSCSPISGHRSVSWYQQTPGQGLQFLFEYFSETQRNKGNFPGRFSGRQFSNSRSEMNVSTLELGDSALYLCASSLMGTAVEGQFFGPGTRLTVL.

Here the CDR3 DNA reads TGTGCCAGCAGCCGGACAGACATATCCTATGGCTACACCTTC. It specifies CASSRTDISYGYTF. V is TRBV3-1 and J is TRBJ1-2; D is perhaps TRBD1 (6 bases). The CDR3 length is 14 residues. Germline CDR1 is LGHDT and CDR2 is YNNKEL (reference sequence). V lost 4 bases, J lost 4 bases, and 13 bases lay in between.

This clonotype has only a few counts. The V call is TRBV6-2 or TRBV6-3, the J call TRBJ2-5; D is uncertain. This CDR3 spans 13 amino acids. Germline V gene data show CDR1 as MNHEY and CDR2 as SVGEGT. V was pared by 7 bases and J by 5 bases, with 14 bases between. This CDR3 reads CASNLGFGETQYF. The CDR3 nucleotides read TGTGCCAGCAACCTGGGATTTGGCGAGACCCAGTACTTC.

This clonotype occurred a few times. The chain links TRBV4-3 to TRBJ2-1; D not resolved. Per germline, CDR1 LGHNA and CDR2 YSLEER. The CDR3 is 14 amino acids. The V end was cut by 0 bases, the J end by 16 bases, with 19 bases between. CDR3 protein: CASSQDFDHRTRFF. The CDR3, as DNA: TGCGCCAGCAGCCAAGATTTTGATCACCGTACGAGATTCTTC.

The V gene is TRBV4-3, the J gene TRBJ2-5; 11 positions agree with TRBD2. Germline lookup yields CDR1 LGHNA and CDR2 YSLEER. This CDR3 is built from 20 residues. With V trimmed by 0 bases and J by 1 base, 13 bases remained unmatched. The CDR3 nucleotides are TGCGCCAGCAGCCAAGAGATCTCTAGCGGGGGGCCCCATAGCCAAGAGACCCAGTACTTC. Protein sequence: CASSQEISSGGPHSQETQYF.

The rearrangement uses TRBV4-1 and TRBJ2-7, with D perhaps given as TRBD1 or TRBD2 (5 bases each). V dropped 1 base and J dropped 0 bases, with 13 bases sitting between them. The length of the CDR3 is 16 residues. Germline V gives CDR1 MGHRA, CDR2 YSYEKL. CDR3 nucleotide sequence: TGCGCCAGCAGCCAAGTGGGGCCGGGAAGCTCCTACGAGCAGTACTTC. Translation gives CASSQVGPGSSYEQYF.

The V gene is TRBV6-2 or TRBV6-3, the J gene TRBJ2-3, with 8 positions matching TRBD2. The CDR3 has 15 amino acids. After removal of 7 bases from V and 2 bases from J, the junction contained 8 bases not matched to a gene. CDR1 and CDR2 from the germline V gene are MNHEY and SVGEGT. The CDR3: CASNPSGGYTDTQYF. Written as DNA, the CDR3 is TGTGCCAGCAATCCGAGCGGGGGCTACACAGATACGCAGTATTTT.

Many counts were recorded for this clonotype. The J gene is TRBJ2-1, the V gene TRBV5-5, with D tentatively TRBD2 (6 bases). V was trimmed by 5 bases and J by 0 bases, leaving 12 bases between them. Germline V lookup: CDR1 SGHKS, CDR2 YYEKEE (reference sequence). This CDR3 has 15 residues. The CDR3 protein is CASRRLDGSYNEQFF. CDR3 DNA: TGTGCCAGCAGGCGACTAGACGGCTCCTACAATGAGCAGTTCTTC. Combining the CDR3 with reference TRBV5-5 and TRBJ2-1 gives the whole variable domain DAGVTQSPTHLIKTRGQQVTLRCSPISGHKSVSWYQQVLGQGPQFIFQYYEKEERGRGNFPDRFSARQFPNYSSELNVNALLLGDSALYLCASRRLDGSYNEQFFGPGTRLTVL.

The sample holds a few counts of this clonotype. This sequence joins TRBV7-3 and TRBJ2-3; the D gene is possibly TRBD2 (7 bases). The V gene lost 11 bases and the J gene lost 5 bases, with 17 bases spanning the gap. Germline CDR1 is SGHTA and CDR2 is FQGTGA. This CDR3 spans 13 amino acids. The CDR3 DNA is TGTGCCTCTAGGCGGGGGCCAGGAGATACGCAGTATTTT. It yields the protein CASRRGPGDTQYF.

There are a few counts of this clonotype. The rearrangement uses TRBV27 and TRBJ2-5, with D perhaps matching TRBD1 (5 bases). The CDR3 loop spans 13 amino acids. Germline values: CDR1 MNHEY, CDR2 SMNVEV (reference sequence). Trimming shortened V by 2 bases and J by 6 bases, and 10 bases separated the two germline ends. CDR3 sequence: CASSLMGRQTQYF. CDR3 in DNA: TGTGCCAGCAGTTTAATGGGGCGACAGACCCAGTACTTC.

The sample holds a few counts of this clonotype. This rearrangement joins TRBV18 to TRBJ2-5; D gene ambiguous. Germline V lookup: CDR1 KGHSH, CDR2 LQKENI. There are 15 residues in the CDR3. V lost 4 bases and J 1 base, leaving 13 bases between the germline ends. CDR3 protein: CASSRTMVVQETQYF. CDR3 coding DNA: TGTGCCAGCTCACGCACTATGGTCGTCCAAGAGACCCAGTACTTC.

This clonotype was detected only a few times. The CDR3 bases are TGTGCCAGCAGCTTTTCCCAGGGCACAGATACGCAGTATTTT. Residues: CASSFSQGTDTQYF. The rearrangement joins TRBV7-9 to TRBJ2-3, with unresolved D. The CDR3 length is 14 residues. V was pared by 3 bases and J by 1 base, with 8 bases between. Germline V gene lookup returns CDR1 SEHNR and CDR2 FQNEAQ (reference sequence).

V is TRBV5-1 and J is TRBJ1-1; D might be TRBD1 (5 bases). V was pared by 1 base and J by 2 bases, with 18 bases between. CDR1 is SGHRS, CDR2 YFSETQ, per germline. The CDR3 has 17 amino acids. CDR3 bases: TGCGCCAGCAGCTTGTGGGGAAGGGACGAAGTCAACACTGAAGCTTTCTTT. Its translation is CASSLWGRDEVNTEAFF. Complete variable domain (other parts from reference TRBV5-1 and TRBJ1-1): KAGVTQTPRYLIKTRGQQVTLSCSPISGHRSVSWYQQTPGQGLQFLFEYFSETQRNKGNFPGRFSGRQFSNSRSEMNVSTLELGDSALYLCASSLWGRDEVNTEAFFGQGTRLTVV.

CDR3 protein: CASSQGTGGQETQYF. The DNA of the CDR3 is TGCGCCAGCAGCCAAGGGACGGGGGGGCAAGAGACCCAGTACTTC. J is TRBJ2-5 and V is TRBV4-3, with 8 positions matching TRBD2. The germline V gene encodes CDR1 LGHNA and CDR2 YSLEER. J was trimmed by 2 bases and V by 1 base; bases with no gene match: 3. CDR3 length: 15 residues.

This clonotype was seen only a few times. In DNA form, the CDR3 reads TGTGCCAGCAGCTTTGTTCTGTCAGAAGCTTTCTTT. Translating it yields CASSFVLSEAFF. J is TRBJ1-1 and V is TRBV5-5; D uncertain. CDR1 and CDR2 from the germline V gene are SGHKS and YYEKEE (reference sequence). The CDR3 is 12 amino acids. The V end was cut by 2 bases, the J end by 8 bases, with 10 bases between.

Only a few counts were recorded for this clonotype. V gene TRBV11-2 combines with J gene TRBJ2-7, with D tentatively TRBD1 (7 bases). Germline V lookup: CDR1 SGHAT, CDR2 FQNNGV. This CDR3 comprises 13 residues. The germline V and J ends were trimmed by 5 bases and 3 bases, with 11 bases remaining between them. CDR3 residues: CASSAQGGYEQYF. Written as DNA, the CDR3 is TGTGCCAGCAGCGCCCAGGGGGGCTACGAGCAGTACTTC.

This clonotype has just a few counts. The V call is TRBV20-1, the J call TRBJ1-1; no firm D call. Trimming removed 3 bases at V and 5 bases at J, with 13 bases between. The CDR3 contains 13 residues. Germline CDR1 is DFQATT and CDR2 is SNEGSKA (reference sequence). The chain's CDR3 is CSARDQRETEAFF. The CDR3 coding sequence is TGCAGTGCTAGGGACCAAAGGGAGACTGAAGCTTTCTTT.

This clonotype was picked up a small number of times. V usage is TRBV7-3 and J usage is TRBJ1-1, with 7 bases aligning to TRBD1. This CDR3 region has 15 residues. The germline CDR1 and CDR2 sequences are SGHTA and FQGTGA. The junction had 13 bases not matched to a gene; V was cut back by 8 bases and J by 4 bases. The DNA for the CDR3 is TGTGCCAGCCGCGCCGGGACAGTTATGTCCACTGAAGCTTTCTTT. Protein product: CASRAGTVMSTEAFF.

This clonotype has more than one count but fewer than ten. The CDR3 is CASSVAGLAYTDTQYF. Here the CDR3 DNA reads TGTGCCAGCAGCGTAGCAGGCCTAGCGTATACAGATACGCAGTATTTT. This chain joins TRBV9 and TRBJ2-3, with D possibly being TRBD2 (6 bases). V was clipped by 0 bases and J by 3 bases, with 14 bases between them. This CDR3 region has 16 residues. Germline CDR1 SGDLS, CDR2 YYNGEE. Variable domain in full (rest from reference TRBV9 and TRBJ2-3): DSGVTQTPKHLITATGQRVTLRCSPRSGDLSVYWYQQSLDQGLQFLIQYYNGEERAKGNILERFSAQQFPDLHSELNLSSLELGDSALYFCASSVAGLAYTDTQYFGPGTRLTVL.